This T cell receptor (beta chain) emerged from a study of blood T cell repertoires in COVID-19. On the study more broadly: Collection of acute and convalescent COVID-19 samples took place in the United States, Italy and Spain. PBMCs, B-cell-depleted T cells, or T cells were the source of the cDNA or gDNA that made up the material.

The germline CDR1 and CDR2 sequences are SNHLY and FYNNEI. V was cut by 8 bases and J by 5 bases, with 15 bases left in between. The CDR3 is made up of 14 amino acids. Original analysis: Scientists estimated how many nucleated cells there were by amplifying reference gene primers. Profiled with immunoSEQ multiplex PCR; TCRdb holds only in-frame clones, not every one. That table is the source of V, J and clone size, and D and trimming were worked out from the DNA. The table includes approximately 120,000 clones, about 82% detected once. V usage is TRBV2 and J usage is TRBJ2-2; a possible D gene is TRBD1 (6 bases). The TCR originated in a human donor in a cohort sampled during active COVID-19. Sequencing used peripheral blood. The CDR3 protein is CASGDNPSTGELFF. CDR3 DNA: TGTGCCAGCGGGGACAATCCGTCTACCGGGGAGCTGTTTTTT.